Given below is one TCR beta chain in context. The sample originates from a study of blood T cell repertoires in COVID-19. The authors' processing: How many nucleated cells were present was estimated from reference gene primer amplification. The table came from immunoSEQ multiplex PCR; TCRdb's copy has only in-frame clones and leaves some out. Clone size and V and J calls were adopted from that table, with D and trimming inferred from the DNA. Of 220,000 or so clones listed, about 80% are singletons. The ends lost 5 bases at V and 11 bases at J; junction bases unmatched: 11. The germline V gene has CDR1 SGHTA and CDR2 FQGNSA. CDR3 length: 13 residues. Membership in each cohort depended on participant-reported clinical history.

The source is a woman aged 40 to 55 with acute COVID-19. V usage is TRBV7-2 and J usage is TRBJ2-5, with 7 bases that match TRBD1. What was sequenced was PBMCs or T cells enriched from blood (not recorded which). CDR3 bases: TGTGCCAGCAGCACAGGGGTGAGGGACGCGCAGTACTTC. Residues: CASSTGVRDAQYF.